This passage covers 24 T cell receptor beta chains from one sample sequenced in a study of chronic HIV infection and antiretroviral therapy. TCRdb reanalysed the 5' RACE reads using MiXCR and keeps one entry per CDR3 protein. The data show about 38,000 distinct CDR3 sequences, 8.2% seen once. Sequenced material: peripheral blood. Every receptor here comes from an adult who had HIV and had not received antiretroviral therapy, or was an uninfected healthy control (not recorded which).

Of note for this clonotype: A read error is possible here, since a much larger clone lies one base away. This chain joins TRBV6-5 and TRBJ2-2; D is uncertain. The germline CDR1 and CDR2 sequences are MNHEY and SVGAGI. The CDR3 sequence is 12 residues long. V was trimmed by 11 bases and J by 6 bases, leaving 13 bases between them. CDR3 bases: TGTGCCGAAAATCGTGGGCCCGGGGAGCTGTTTTTT. Its protein product is CAENRGPGELFF.

This clonotype was observed many times. The rearrangement uses TRBV7-2 and TRBJ1-5; D is unresolved. Trimming stripped 5 bases from V and 7 bases from J, with 12 bases between. Germline lookup yields CDR1 SGHTA and CDR2 FQGNSA. This CDR3 spans 13 amino acids. The CDR3 region has the DNA TGTGCCAGCAGCGTGTACCAGGACCAGCCCCAGCATTTT. Translating it yields CASSVYQDQPQHF.

On this clonotype itself: A read error may be the cause here, since a much bigger clone is one base away. The rearrangement links TRBV28 to TRBJ2-7; D call uncertain. The germline V gene encodes CDR1 MDHEN and CDR2 SYDVKM. CDR3 length: 13 residues. In DNA form, the CDR3 reads TGTGCCAGCACGGTCGCAAACTCCTACGAGCAGAACTTC. Translated: CASTVANSYEQNF.

The chain combines TRBV7-3 with TRBJ2-5; TRBD2 matches 11 bases. Germline loops: CDR1 SGHTA, CDR2 FQGTGA. J was trimmed by 2 bases and V by 5 bases; bases with no gene match: 4. CDR3 size: 15 residues. The CDR3 here is CASSRLAGPQETQYF. CDR3 nucleotides: TGTGCCAGCAGCAGACTAGCGGGACCGCAAGAGACCCAGTACTTC.

On this clonotype itself: Since a much larger clone is just one base distant, this may be a read error. The chain recombines TRBV11-1 with TRBJ2-5; no clear D gene. Germline CDR1 is SGHAT and CDR2 is FQDESV (reference sequence). CDR3 length equals 15 residues. V gave up 4 bases and J gave up 2 bases, with 14 bases separating them. Here the CDR3 reads CASSSLPRPQETQYF. The CDR3, as DNA: TGTGCCAGCAGCTCACTCCCGAGACCACAAGAGACCCAGTACTTC.

This clonotype was detected only a few times. The J gene is TRBJ2-1, the V gene TRBV11-3; D is perhaps TRBD1 (5 bases). CDR1 is SGHNT and CDR2 is YENEEA in the germline V gene. Trimming took off 3 bases at V and 8 bases at J, with 14 bases between the two ends. The CDR3 loop spans 14 amino acids. CDR3 coding DNA: TGTGCCAGCAGCTTGTCAGGGATTGACGATGAGCAGTTCTTC. Translated, it gives CASSLSGIDDEQFF. The whole variable domain, remainder taken from reference TRBV11-3 and TRBJ2-1, is EAGVVQSPRYKIIEKKQPVAFWCNPISGHNTLYWYLQNLGQGPELLIRYENEEAVDDSQLPKDRFSAERLKGVDSTLKIQPAELGDSAVYLCASSLSGIDDEQFFGPGTRLTVL.

This clonotype was seen a handful of times. The chain links TRBV20-1 to TRBJ2-3, with 14 bases fitting TRBD2. Trimming at V came to 2 bases and at J to 2 bases, leaving 3 bases not matched to a gene. This CDR3 contains 16 residues. Germline V gene data show CDR1 as DFQATT and CDR2 as SNEGSKA (reference sequence). The CDR3 spells CSARTGLAGDTDTQYF. The CDR3 DNA reads as TGCAGTGCTAGAACGGGACTAGCGGGGGACACAGATACGCAGTATTTT.

This clonotype turned up a few times. The V and J genes are TRBV20-1 and TRBJ2-1, with TRBD2 matching 11 bases. The CDR3 has 14 residues. Germline-derived CDR1 and CDR2 are DFQATT and SNEGSKA (reference sequence). J was trimmed by 7 bases and V by 7 bases; bases with no gene match: 9. The CDR3 loop reads CSGTLAGGMNEQFF. CDR3 DNA sequence: TGCAGTGGGACGTTAGCGGGAGGGATGAATGAGCAGTTCTTC.

The chain carries TRBV28 and TRBJ1-5; no reliable D call. Trimming took off 6 bases at V and 0 bases at J, with 6 bases between the two ends. Germline V gene data show CDR1 as MDHEN and CDR2 as SYDVKM. The CDR3 is 13 amino acids. This CDR3 is CASSVNSNQPQHF. CDR3 sequence (DNA): TGTGCCAGCAGCGTAAATAGCAATCAGCCCCAGCATTTT.

The table lists this clonotype with a few counts. The V and J genes are TRBV20-1 and TRBJ1-1; D gene ambiguous. The CDR3 consists of 13 residues. Trimming removed 2 bases from V and 10 bases from J, with 17 bases in between. Per germline, CDR1 DFQATT and CDR2 SNEGSKA (reference sequence). The CDR3 region is CSARLGSGELAFF. The CDR3 nucleotides read TGCAGTGCTAGATTGGGCAGTGGCGAGTTAGCTTTCTTT.

This clonotype occurred many times. CDR3 bases: TGTGCCAGCACCCAGGGTCGAAACACCATATATTTT. It translates to CASTQGRNTIYF. The chain recombines TRBV12-3 or TRBV12-4 with TRBJ1-3, with D possibly being TRBD1 (5 bases). The CDR3 consists of 12 residues. Trimming left V 7 bases short and J 5 bases short, with 9 bases between.

A note on this clonotype: Lacking the conserved final phenylalanine or tryptophan, this CDR3 likely reflects a read error. The CDR3 is CASRGGFNQPQHL. CDR3 in DNA: TGTGCCAGTCGGGGGGGGTTCAATCAGCCCCAGCATTTA. The chain uses TRBV27 and TRBJ1-5, with D tentatively TRBD1 (5 bases). This CDR3 spans 13 amino acids. V dropped 9 bases and J dropped 3 bases, with 12 bases sitting between them. Germline V gives CDR1 MNHEY, CDR2 SMNVEV (reference sequence).

The chain is built from TRBV29-1 and TRBJ2-3; 10 bases fit TRBD1. This CDR3 spans 15 amino acids. V shed 0 bases, J shed 6 bases, and the junction held 6 bases outside the gene matches. Per the germline V gene, CDR1 is SQVTM and CDR2 is ANQGSEA. CDR3 loop: CSVEEGQGSLDTQYF. The CDR3 region has the DNA TGCAGCGTTGAAGAGGGACAGGGGAGTTTGGATACGCAGTATTTT.

This clonotype was seen many times. The rearrangement links TRBV28 to TRBJ1-1; D is uncertain. The CDR3 runs to 13 residues. From germline, CDR1 is MDHEN and CDR2 SYDVKM. Trimming removed 1 base at V and 4 bases at J, with 7 bases between. The CDR3: CASSLLLGTEAFF. DNA for the CDR3: TGTGCCAGCAGTTTATTGCTGGGCACTGAAGCTTTCTTT.

This clonotype was seen at least ten times. The V and J genes are TRBV29-1 and TRBJ2-1; 11 positions match TRBD2. Losses at the gene ends were 4 bases for V and 8 bases for J; bases not matched to a gene: 7. The CDR3 is 14 residues long. The germline CDR1 and CDR2 sequences are SQVTM and ANQGSEA. The CDR3 region has the DNA TGCAGCGTTGTATTAGCGGGAGGGCCCGATGAGCAGTTCTTC. Protein product: CSVVLAGGPDEQFF.

This chain connects TRBV2 to TRBJ2-2; D is unclear. V was cut by 4 bases and J by 2 bases, with 8 bases left in between. Germline CDR1 SNHLY, CDR2 FYNNEI. This CDR3 is built from 14 residues. The CDR3 nucleotides read TGTGCCAGCAGTGCCACAGTTAACACCGGGGAGCTGTTTTTT. Protein sequence: CASSATVNTGELFF.

This clonotype was seen at least ten times. V is TRBV12-3 or TRBV12-4 and J is TRBJ2-3, with unresolved D. This CDR3 comprises 14 residues. Deletions cut 6 bases from V and 0 bases from J, with 10 bases between. The CDR3 bases are TGTGCCAGCAGAACTGGGCGGAGCACAGATACGCAGTATTTT. The encoded protein is CASRTGRSTDTQYF.

This clonotype was counted at least ten times. The gene calls are TRBV6-1 and TRBJ1-6; TRBD1 matches 8 bases. The V gene end was trimmed by 7 bases and the J gene end by 8 bases; junction bases not matched to a gene: 4. The CDR3 contains 13 residues. Germline V lookup: CDR1 MNHNS, CDR2 SASEGT. The CDR3 coding sequence is TGTGCCAGCACGCCACAGGGGGATTCACCCCTCCACTTT. This encodes CASTPQGDSPLHF.

This clonotype turned up a few times. The chain recombines TRBV5-1 with TRBJ2-5; D gene uncertain. The ends were cut back, 1 base at V and 5 bases at J, with 12 bases in the middle. This CDR3 contains 14 residues. CDR1 and CDR2 from the germline V gene are SGHRS and YFSETQ. Written as DNA, the CDR3 is TGCGCCAGCAGCTTGCAAGGACGACCGGAGACCCAGTACTTC. Amino acid sequence: CASSLQGRPETQYF.

This clonotype was counted at least ten times. This chain joins TRBV6-4 and TRBJ2-6, with D unclear. The V gene lost 2 bases and the J gene lost 2 bases, with 13 bases spanning the gap. This CDR3 comprises 17 residues. The germline V gene has CDR1 MRHNA and CDR2 SNTAGT. The CDR3 is CASSDQDMAPGANVLTF. CDR3 DNA sequence: TGTGCCAGCAGTGACCAAGATATGGCCCCTGGGGCCAACGTCCTGACTTTC.

At least ten counts were recorded for this clonotype. V is TRBV28 and J is TRBJ2-7; 9 bases fit TRBD2. V was pared by 3 bases and J by 1 base, with 7 bases of the junction left unmatched. In germline, CDR1 is MDHEN, CDR2 SYDVKM. This CDR3 has 16 amino acids. The CDR3 nucleotides read TGTGCCAGCAGTTTCAGGCGGGAGGGCCGATCCTACGAGCAGTACTTC. Protein sequence: CASSFRREGRSYEQYF.

In the case of this clonotype: This may be a read error: a much more frequent sequence differs by one nucleotide. The chain has TRBV12-5 and TRBJ1-1; D unresolved. The CDR3 has 12 amino acids. Germline CDR1 and CDR2: LGHNT and FRNRAP. The chain's CDR3 is CASDEKVTETFF. The CDR3 DNA reads TGTGCTAGTGATGAAAAGGTGACTGAAACTTTCTTT.

There are many counts of this clonotype. The V call is TRBV7-6, the J call TRBJ1-4; perhaps TRBD1 as D (6 bases). This CDR3 region has 16 residues. Between the trimmed V and J ends, which lost 4 bases and 10 bases, there was a span of 22 bases. The germline V gene encodes CDR1 SGHVS and CDR2 FNYEAQ. The CDR3 bases are TGTGCCAGCAGCTCTCAGGGGAACGCGATAGAAGGAAAACTGTTTTTT. This translates into CASSSQGNAIEGKLFF.

This clonotype was detected only a few times. V usage is TRBV9 and J usage is TRBJ2-3; 10 bases agree with TRBD2. From germline, CDR1 is SGDLS and CDR2 YYNGEE. The CDR3 extends over 16 amino acids. Trimming cost V 0 bases and J 8 bases; bases outside gene matches: 9. CDR3 sequence reads: CASSVVGGLAGATQYF. The CDR3 bases are TGTGCCAGCAGCGTAGTTGGTGGGCTAGCGGGAGCTACGCAGTATTTT. Supplemented by reference TRBV9 and TRBJ2-3, the full variable domain reads DSGVTQTPKHLITATGQRVTLRCSPRSGDLSVYWYQQSLDQGLQFLIQYYNGEERAKGNILERFSAQQFPDLHSELNLSSLELGDSALYFCASSVVGGLAGATQYFGPGTRLTVL.